These 13 T cell receptor beta chains came from one sample sequenced in a study of T-cell memory formation after mild COVID-19 (TCRdb year 2021). The library was made by 5' RACE. Instrument on record: Illumina NovaSeq 6000. The public sequencing data were trimmed at Q25 with fastp and processed into clonotypes with MiXCR by TCRdb, which kept only in-frame beta chains. Rows are unified per CDR3 protein, each entry keeping the most common DNA and genes. The sample contains fewer than 250,000 distinct CDR3 sequences, about 10% of them found a single time. In total, the top ten clones hold approximately 2.8% of the sample. Input material: PBMCs or a T cell subset sorted from them (not recorded which). The receptors come from a man in his late teens or twenties who had mild COVID-19 (a few samples of this study predate the infection). The sample titles of this study are shuffled in the database, so cell type and time point are left out; the donor was told from shared clones.

The CDR3: CAISGQGAGYEQYF. The CDR3 coding sequence is TGTGCCATCAGCGGACAGGGGGCTGGTTACGAGCAGTACTTC. This chain connects TRBV10-3 to TRBJ2-7, with 11 positions matching TRBD1. CDR1 and CDR2 (germline): ENHRY, SYGVKD. V shed 6 bases and J 4 bases; nucleotides not matched to a gene: 5. This CDR3 contains 14 residues.

The chain links TRBV6-6 to TRBJ2-2; no clear D. The CDR3 has 16 amino acids. In germline, CDR1 is MNHNY, CDR2 SVGAGI (reference sequence). V was cut by 6 bases and J by 1 base, with 15 bases left in between. In DNA, the CDR3 is TGTGCCAGCAGCCTCCGGAAGGGCTTGAACACCGGGGAGCTGTTTTTT. Translating gives CASSLRKGLNTGELFF.

This clonotype was detected ten times or more. This chain uses TRBV15 with TRBJ2-7, with 9 nucleotides matching TRBD2. The CDR3 runs to 16 residues. Germline V gene sequence: CDR1 LNHNV, CDR2 YYDKDF (reference sequence). Germline trimming cut 5 bases from V and 0 bases from J; bases unmatched to any gene: 8. The CDR3 coding sequence is TGTGCCACCAGCGAGGGGGTAGCGGGGGCCTCCTACGAGCAGTACTTC. This encodes CATSEGVAGASYEQYF.

Only a few counts were recorded for this clonotype. This chain links TRBV18 with TRBJ2-7; D unresolved. Germline CDR1 KGHSH, CDR2 LQKENI. The CDR3 is 13 residues long. The V end was cut by 3 bases, the J end by 4 bases, with 10 bases between. CDR3 DNA sequence: TGTGCCAGCTCACCGCCGGGCAGTTACGAGCAGTACGTC. Translating it yields CASSPPGSYEQYV.

The chain links TRBV6-1 to TRBJ1-5; D call uncertain. Germline V gene lookup returns CDR1 MNHNS and CDR2 SASEGT. The ends were cut back, 7 bases at V and 7 bases at J, with 11 bases in the middle. There are 12 residues in the CDR3. The CDR3 coding sequence is TGTGCCAGCACCTTACCCACGCAGCCCCAGCATTTT. Translated: CASTLPTQPQHF.

This clonotype was seen more than once but under ten times. The rearrangement uses TRBV7-2 and TRBJ2-5; D gene uncertain. The CDR3 is 14 amino acids. CDR1 SGHTA and CDR2 FQGNSA come from the germline V gene. Trimming left V 6 bases short and J 5 bases short, with 16 bases between. CDR3 sequence: CASRQDRTRETQYF. CDR3 nucleotides: TGTGCCAGCAGGCAGGATAGGACGCGGGAGACCCAGTACTTC.

This clonotype has ten or more counts. The V and J genes are TRBV5-1 and TRBJ2-7; TRBD2 matches 8 bases. Trimming removed 3 bases from V and 2 bases from J; junction bases left unmatched: 4. This CDR3 has 14 residues. Germline CDR1 and CDR2: SGHRS and YFSETQ. CDR3 region: CASSYAGGTYEQYF. The CDR3 DNA reads TGCGCCAGCAGCTATGCGGGGGGCACCTACGAGCAGTACTTC.

This clonotype was observed at least ten times. The V and J genes are TRBV24-1 and TRBJ2-3; the D call may be TRBD1 or TRBD2 (5 bases each). V gave up 3 bases and J gave up 3 bases, with 9 bases separating them. The germline V gene has CDR1 KGHDR and CDR2 SFDVKD. The CDR3 has 14 amino acids. The CDR3 loop is CATSDGDRTDTQYF. The CDR3 nucleotides are TGTGCCACCAGTGATGGGGACCGTACAGATACGCAGTATTTT.

This clonotype was observed a few times. The rearrangement links TRBV28 to TRBJ2-3; TRBD2 is a possible D gene (5 bases). The germline gives CDR1 MDHEN, CDR2 SYDVKM. This CDR3 spans 15 amino acids. V lost 6 bases, J lost 2 bases, and 15 bases lay in between. In DNA form, the CDR3 reads TGTGCCAGCAGGGCCGGAGGAACTTTCACAGATACGCAGTATTTT. Translation gives CASRAGGTFTDTQYF.

The chain employs TRBV7-3 and TRBJ2-5, with TRBD2 as a possible D gene (5 bases). There are 13 residues in the CDR3. Trimming pared 1 base from V and 5 bases from J, leaving 8 bases between. Germline values: CDR1 SGHTA, CDR2 FQGTGA. Written as DNA, the CDR3 is TGTGCCAGCAGCTTAAACCCGGGGGAGACCCAGTACTTC. Residues: CASSLNPGETQYF.

A few counts support this clonotype. This chain joins TRBV7-9 and TRBJ2-2, with D uncertain. The germline gives CDR1 SEHNR, CDR2 FQNEAQ (reference sequence). CDR3 length: 11 amino acids. V was trimmed by 5 bases and J by 8 bases, leaving 6 bases between them. The CDR3 is CASSPRGELFF. DNA of the CDR3: TGTGCCAGCAGCCCCCGAGGGGAGCTGTTTTTT.

J is TRBJ2-7 and V is TRBV12-3 or TRBV12-4, with D perhaps TRBD1 (6 bases). V was pared by 1 base and J by 3 bases, with 10 bases between. This CDR3 has 14 residues. The CDR3 is CASSLVGTYYEQYF. The CDR3 nucleotides read TGTGCCAGCAGTTTAGTTGGGACATACTACGAGCAGTACTTC.

V usage is TRBV7-3 and J usage is TRBJ2-3; tentative D call: TRBD1 (5 bases). The CDR3 is made up of 12 amino acids. V lost 4 bases, J lost 11 bases, and 13 bases lay in between. Germline CDR1 is SGHTA and CDR2 is FQGTGA. CDR3 sequence (DNA): TGTGCCAGCAGCTCGACTGGCCAGGGGCAGTATTTT. Translation gives CASSSTGQGQYF.